Below, one T cell receptor beta chain is given with its context. Antigen: not known. This entry belongs to a study of Graves' ophthalmopathy and Graves' hyperthyroidism. Study overall: Upon initial diagnosis and before any treatment, peripheral blood was collected. Study-wide results and limits: Discrimination between ophthalmopathy and stable hyperthyroidism by a 13-signature model showed 85% to 90% sensitivity and roughly 80% specificity. Detected in blood as well were most expanded thyroid clonotypes with frequency above 0.001.

RNA transcripts served as template for amplifying TCR beta CDR3 sequences. Second-round multiplex PCR followed a first-round RT-PCR using HTBI primers. TCRdb reprocessed the multiplex PCR reads with MiXCR, giving one entry per CDR3 protein. The table records fewer than 350,000 distinct CDR3 sequences, about 17% of them present only once. The CDR3 loop spans 16 amino acids. Trimming removed 2 bases from V and 4 bases from J; junction bases left unmatched: 12. Germline CDR1 reads GTSNPN; CDR2 reads SVGIG (reference sequence). Diagnosis was based on clinical symptoms, serum thyroxine, TRAb, thyroid ultrasound and orbital computed tomography.

The clonotype was recovered from an adult man with Graves' ophthalmopathy. Sequencing input: peripheral blood. V is TRBV30 and J is TRBJ1-2, with TRBD1 identical over 8 bases. CDR3 loop: CAWSLIAGGAGYGYTF. Here the CDR3 DNA reads TGTGCCTGGAGTCTCATCGCAGGGGGCGCTGGCTATGGCTACACCTTC.